The 5 T cell receptor beta chains in this list originate from one sample, sequenced in a study of CD8 T cells in Susac syndrome. Reverse transcription of 0.5 to 1 ug RNA was performed with random hexamers. TCRdb recomputed calls from the immunoSEQ multiplex PCR reads with MiXCR, one row per CDR3 protein. The repertoire holds 100,000 or so distinct CDR3 sequences, with 95% as singletons. The source material was CD8+ T cells from PBMCs. These receptors were taken from a human donor with Susac syndrome.

Comments on this clonotype: The germline gene is not matched at one end of the junction; a read error may be the cause. This chain uses TRBV23-1 with TRBJ2-3, with D perhaps matching TRBD1 (5 bases). TRBV23-1 is designated an ORF whose function remains uncertain. This CDR3 is 13 amino acids long. The chain's CDR3 is CASERPQPQGRDF. In nucleotides, the CDR3 is TGCGCCAGCGAAAGGCCCCAACCGCAGGGTAGGGATTTT.

In this sample, this clonotype turned up many times. V and J are TRBV27 and TRBJ2-6; D remains unclear. The CDR3 sequence is 13 residues long. V gave up 6 bases and J gave up 0 bases, with 3 bases separating them. CDR1 is MNHEY and CDR2 is SMNVEV in the germline V gene (reference sequence). This CDR3 reads CASSPSGANVLTF. The CDR3 DNA is TGTGCCAGCAGCCCCTCTGGGGCCAACGTCCTGACTTTC.

The chain employs TRBV6-5 and TRBJ2-6; D uncertain. The V end lost 0 bases, the J end lost 0 bases, and 15 bases lay between the germline ends. This CDR3 has 19 amino acids. Per germline, CDR1 MNHEY and CDR2 SVGAGI. The CDR3 bases are TGTGCCAGCAGTTACTCGCTTTACAGAACCACCTCTGGGGCCAACGTCCTGACTTTC. This gives the protein CASSYSLYRTTSGANVLTF.

A note on this clonotype: A read error may account for a junction end that differs from germline. V and J are TRBV10-3 and TRBJ2-5; possible D gene TRBD2, 6 bases. The CDR3 is 12 residues long. Germline assignment: CDR1 ENHRY and CDR2 SYGVKD. The CDR3 region is CASSNHPDGGNF. In DNA form, the CDR3 reads TGTGCCAGCAGTAACCACCCCGACGGCGGGAACTTC.

This clonotype is a singleton in its sample. The chain is built from TRBV20-1 and TRBJ2-7, with D unresolved. Trimming stripped 6 bases from V and 1 base from J, with 4 bases between. Germline V gene data show CDR1 as DFQATT and CDR2 as SNEGSKA (reference sequence). CDR3 size: 10 residues. Here the CDR3 reads CSAVSYEQYF. The DNA for the CDR3 is TGCAGTGCAGTTTCCTACGAGCAGTACTTC.